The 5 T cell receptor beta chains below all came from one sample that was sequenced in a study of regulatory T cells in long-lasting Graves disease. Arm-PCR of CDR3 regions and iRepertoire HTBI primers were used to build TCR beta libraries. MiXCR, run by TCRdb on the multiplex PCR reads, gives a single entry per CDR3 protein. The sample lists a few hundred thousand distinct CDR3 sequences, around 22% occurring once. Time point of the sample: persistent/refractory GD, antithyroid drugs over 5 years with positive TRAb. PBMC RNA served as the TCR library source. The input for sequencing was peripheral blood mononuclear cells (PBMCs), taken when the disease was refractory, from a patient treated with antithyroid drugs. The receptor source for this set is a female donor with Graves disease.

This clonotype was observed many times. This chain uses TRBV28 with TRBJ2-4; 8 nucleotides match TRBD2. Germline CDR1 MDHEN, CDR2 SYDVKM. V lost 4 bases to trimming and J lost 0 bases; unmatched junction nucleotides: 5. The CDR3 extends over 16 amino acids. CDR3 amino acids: CASSSSSGLAKNIQYF. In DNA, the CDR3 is TGTGCCAGCAGTTCGTCTAGCGGGCTAGCCAAAAACATTCAGTACTTC.

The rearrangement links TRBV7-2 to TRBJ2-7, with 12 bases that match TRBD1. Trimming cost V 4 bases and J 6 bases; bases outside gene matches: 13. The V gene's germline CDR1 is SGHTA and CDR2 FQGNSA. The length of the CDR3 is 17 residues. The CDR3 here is CASSSVGTGGAGTEQYF. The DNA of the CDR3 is TGTGCCAGCAGCTCCGTGGGGACAGGGGGCGCAGGAACCGAGCAGTACTTC.

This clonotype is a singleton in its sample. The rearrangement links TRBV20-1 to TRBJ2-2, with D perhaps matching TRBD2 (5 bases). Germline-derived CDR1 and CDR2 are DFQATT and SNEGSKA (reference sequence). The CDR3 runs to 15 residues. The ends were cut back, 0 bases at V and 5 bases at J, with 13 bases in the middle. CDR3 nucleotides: TGCAGTGCTAGAGACCCTAGGACTCAAACCGGGGAGCTGTTTTTT. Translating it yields CSARDPRTQTGELFF.

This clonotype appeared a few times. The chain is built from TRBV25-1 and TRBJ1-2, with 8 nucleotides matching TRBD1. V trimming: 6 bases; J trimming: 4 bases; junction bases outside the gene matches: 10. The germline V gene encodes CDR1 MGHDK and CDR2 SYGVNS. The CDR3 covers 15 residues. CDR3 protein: CASSLAGGGGYGYTF. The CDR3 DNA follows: TGTGCCAGCAGCCTTGCAGGGGGCGGCGGCTATGGCTACACCTTC.

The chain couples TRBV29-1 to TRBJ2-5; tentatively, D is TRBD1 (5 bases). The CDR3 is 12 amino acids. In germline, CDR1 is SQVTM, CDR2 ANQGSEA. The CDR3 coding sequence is TGCAGTTACCAAGGGGTACAAGAGACCCAGTACTTC. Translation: CSYQGVQETQYF.